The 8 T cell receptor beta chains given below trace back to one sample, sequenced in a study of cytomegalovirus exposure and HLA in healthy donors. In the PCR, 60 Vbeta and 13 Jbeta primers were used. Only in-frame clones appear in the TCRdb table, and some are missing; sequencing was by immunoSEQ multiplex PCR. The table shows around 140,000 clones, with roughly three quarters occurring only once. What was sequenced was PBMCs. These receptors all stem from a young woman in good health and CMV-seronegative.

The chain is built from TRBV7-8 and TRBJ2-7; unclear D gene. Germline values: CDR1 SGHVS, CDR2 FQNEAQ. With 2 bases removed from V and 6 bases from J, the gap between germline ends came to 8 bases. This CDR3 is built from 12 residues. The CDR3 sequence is CASSLNTIEQYF. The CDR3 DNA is TGTGCCAGCAGCTTAAACACGATCGAGCAGTACTTC.

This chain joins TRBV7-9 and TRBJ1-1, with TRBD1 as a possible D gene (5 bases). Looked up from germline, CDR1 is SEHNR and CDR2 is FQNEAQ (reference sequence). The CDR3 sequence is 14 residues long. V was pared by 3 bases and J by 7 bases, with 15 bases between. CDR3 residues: CASSFAEAGLEAFF. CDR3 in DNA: TGTGCCAGCAGCTTCGCTGAGGCGGGGCTTGAAGCTTTCTTT.

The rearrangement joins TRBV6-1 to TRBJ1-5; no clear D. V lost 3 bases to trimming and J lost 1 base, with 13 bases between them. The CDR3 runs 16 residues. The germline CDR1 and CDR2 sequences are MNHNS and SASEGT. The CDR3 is CASSEGGLGSNQPQHF. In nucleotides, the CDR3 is TGTGCCAGCAGTGAGGGTGGGCTTGGAAGCAATCAGCCCCAGCATTTT.

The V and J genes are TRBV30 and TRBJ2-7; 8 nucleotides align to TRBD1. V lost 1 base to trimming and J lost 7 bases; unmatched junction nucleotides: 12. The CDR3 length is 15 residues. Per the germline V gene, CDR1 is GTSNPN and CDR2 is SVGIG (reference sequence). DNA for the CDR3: TGTGCCTGGAGTGGGGACAGGTTAACGTATACGGAGCAGTACTTC. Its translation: CAWSGDRLTYTEQYF.

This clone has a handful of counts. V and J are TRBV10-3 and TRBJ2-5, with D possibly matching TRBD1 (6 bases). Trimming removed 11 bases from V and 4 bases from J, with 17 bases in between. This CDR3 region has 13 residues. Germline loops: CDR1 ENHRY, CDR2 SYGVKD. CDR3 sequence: CAVGQSRGETQYF. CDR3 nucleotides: TGTGCCGTCGGACAGTCGAGGGGAGAGACCCAGTACTTC.

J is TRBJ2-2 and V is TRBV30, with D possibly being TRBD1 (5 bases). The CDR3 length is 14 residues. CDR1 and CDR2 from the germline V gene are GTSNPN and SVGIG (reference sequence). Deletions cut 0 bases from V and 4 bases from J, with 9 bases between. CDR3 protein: CAWSVQGATGELFF. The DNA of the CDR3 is TGTGCCTGGAGTGTACAAGGGGCCACCGGGGAGCTGTTTTTT.

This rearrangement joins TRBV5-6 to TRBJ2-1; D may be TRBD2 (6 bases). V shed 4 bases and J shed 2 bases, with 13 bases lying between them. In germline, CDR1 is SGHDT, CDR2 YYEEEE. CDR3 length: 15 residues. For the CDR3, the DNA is TGTGCCAGCAGCAACCCGCCGGGGGCCTACAATGAGCAGTTCTTC. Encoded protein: CASSNPPGAYNEQFF.

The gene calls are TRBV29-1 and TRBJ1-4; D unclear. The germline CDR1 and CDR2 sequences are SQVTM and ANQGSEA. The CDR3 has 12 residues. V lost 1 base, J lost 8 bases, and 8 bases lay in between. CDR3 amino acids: CSVEVAGEKLFF. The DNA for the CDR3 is TGCAGCGTTGAAGTGGCGGGGGAAAAACTGTTTTTT.